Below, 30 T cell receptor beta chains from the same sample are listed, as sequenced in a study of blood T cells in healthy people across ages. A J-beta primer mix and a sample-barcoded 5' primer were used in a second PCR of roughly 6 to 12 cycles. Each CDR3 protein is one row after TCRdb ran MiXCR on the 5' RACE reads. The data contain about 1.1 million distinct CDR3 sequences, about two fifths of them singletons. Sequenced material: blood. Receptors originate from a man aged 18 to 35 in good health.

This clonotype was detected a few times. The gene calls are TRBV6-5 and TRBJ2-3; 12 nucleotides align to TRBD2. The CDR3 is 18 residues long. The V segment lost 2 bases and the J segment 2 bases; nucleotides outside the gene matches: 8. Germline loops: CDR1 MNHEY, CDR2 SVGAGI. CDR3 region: CASSYAPTSGGYTDTQYF. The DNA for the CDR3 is TGTGCCAGCAGTTACGCACCCACTAGCGGGGGGTACACAGATACGCAGTATTTT.

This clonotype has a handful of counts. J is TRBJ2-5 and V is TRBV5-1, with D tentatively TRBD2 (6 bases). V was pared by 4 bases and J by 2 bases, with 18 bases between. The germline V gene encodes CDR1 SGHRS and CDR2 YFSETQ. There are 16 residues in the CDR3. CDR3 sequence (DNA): TGCGCCAGCAGCCGTACCGAGGGAGGAGGGCAAGAGACCCAGTACTTC. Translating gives CASSRTEGGGQETQYF. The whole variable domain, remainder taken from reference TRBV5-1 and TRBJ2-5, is KAGVTQTPRYLIKTRGQQVTLSCSPISGHRSVSWYQQTPGQGLQFLFEYFSETQRNKGNFPGRFSGRQFSNSRSEMNVSTLELGDSALYLCASSRTEGGGQETQYFGPGTRLLVL.

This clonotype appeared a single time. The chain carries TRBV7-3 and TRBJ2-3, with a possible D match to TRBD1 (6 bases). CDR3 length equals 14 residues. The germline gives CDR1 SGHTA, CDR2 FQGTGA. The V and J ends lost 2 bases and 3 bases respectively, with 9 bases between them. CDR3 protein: CASSLPGQTDTQYF. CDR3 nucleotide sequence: TGTGCCAGCAGCTTACCCGGACAGACAGATACGCAGTATTTT.

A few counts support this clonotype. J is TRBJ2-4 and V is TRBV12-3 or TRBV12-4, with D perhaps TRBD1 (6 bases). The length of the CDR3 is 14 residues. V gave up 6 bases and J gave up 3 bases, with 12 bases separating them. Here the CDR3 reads CASRETGYKNIQYF. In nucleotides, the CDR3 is TGTGCCAGCAGGGAAACAGGGTACAAAAACATTCAGTACTTC.

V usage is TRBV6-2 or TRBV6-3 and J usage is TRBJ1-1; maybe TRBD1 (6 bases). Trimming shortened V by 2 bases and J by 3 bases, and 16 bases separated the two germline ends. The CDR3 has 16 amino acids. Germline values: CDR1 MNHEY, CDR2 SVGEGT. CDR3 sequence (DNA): TGTGCCAGCAGTTACCCCCGGGGGGCTCGGGACACTGAAGCTTTCTTT. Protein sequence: CASSYPRGARDTEAFF.

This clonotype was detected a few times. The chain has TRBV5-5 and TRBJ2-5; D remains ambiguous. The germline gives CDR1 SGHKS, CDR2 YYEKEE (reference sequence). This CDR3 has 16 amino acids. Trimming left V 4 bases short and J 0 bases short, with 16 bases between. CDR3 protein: CASSPRWIQDQETQYF. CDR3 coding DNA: TGTGCCAGCAGCCCACGGTGGATCCAGGACCAAGAGACCCAGTACTTC.

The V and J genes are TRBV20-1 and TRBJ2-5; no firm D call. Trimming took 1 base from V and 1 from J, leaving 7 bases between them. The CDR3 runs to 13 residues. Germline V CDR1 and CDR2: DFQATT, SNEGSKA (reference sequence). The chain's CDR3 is CSARGRAQETQYF. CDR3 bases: TGCAGTGCTAGAGGCCGGGCCCAAGAGACCCAGTACTTC.

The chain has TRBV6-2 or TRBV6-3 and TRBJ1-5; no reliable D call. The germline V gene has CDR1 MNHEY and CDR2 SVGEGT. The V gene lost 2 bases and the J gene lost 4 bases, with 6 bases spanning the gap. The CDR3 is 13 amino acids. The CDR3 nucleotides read TGTGCCAGCAGTTACCCCAATAATCAGCCCCAGCATTTT. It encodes CASSYPNNQPQHF.

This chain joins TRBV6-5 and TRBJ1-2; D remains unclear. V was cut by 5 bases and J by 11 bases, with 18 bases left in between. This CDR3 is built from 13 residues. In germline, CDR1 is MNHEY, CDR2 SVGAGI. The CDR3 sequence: CASSDLGRAPYTF. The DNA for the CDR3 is TGTGCCAGCAGTGACTTGGGCCGGGCCCCGTACACCTTC.

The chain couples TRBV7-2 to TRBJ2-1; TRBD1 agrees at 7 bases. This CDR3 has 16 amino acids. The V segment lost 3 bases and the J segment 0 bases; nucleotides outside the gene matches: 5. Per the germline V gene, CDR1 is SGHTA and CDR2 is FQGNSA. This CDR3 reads CASSFLRDSSYNEQFF. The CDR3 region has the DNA TGTGCCAGCAGCTTTCTCCGGGACAGCTCCTACAATGAGCAGTTCTTC.

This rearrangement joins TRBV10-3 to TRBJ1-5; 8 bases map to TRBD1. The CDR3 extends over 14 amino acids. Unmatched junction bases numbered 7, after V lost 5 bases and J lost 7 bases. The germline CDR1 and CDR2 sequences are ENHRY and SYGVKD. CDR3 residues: CAISSGQGGQPQHF. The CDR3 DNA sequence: TGTGCCATCAGTTCCGGACAGGGAGGACAGCCCCAGCATTTT.

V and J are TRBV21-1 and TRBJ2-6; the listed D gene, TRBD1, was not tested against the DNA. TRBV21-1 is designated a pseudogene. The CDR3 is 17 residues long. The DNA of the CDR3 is TGTGCCAGCAGCAAAGCAGGGGATGGTTCTGGGGCCAACGTCCTGACTTTC. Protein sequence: CASSKAGDGSGANVLTF.

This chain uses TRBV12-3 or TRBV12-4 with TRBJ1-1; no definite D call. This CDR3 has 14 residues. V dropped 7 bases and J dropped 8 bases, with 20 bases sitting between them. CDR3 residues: CASTPPKGSPEAFF. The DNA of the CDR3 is TGTGCCAGCACGCCCCCCAAGGGTAGCCCAGAAGCTTTCTTT.

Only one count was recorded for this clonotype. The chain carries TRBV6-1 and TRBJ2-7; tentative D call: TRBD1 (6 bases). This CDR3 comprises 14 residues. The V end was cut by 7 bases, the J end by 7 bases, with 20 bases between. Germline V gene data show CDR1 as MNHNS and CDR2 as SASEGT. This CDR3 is CASIQGLGDNEQYF. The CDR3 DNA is TGTGCCAGCATCCAGGGGTTAGGGGACAATGAGCAGTACTTC.

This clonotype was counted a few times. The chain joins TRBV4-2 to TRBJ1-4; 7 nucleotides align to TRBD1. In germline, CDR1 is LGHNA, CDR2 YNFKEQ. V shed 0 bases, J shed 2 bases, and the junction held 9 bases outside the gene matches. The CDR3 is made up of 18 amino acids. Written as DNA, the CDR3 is TGTGCCAGCAGCCAAGATGATATTAGGGGGCAGACTAATGAAAAACTGTTTTTT. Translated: CASSQDDIRGQTNEKLFF.

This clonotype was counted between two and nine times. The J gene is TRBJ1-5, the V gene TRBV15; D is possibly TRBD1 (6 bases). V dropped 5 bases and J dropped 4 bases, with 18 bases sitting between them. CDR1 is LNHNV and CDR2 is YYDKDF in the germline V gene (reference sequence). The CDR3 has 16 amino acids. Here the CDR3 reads CATSDSGQPVNQPQHF. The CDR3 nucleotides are TGTGCCACCAGCGACAGCGGACAGCCAGTTAATCAGCCCCAGCATTTT.

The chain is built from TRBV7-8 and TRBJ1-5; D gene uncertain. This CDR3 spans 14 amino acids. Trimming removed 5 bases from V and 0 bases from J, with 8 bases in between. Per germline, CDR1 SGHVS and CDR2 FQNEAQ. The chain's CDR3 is CASSQRPSNQPQHF. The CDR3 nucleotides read TGTGCCAGCAGCCAACGGCCTAGCAATCAGCCCCAGCATTTT.

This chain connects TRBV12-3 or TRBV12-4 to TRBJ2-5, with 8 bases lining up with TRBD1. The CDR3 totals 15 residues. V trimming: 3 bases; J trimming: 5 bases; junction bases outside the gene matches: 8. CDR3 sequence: CASSFGQGGWETQYF. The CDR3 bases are TGTGCCAGCAGTTTCGGACAGGGCGGTTGGGAGACCCAGTACTTC.

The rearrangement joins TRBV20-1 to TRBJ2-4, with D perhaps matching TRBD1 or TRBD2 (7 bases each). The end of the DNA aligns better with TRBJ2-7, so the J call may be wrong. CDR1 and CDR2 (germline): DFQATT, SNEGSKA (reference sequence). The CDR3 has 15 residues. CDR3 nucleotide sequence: TGCAGTGCGGCAGGGGGGGTCAGCTCTATCGGCGAGCAGTACTTC. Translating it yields CSAAGGVSSIGEQYF.

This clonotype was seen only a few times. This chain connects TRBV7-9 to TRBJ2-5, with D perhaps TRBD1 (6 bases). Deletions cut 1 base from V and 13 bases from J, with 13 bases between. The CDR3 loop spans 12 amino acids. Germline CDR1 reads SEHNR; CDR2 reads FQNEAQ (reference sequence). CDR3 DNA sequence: TGTGCCAGCAGCTTAGAACAGGGTCCCCTGTACTTC. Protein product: CASSLEQGPLYF.

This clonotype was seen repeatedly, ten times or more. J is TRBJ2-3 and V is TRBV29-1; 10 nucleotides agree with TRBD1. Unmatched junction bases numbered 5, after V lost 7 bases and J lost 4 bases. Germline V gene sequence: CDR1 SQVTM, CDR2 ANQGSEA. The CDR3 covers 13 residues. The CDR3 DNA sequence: TGCAGCGCAGACAGGGGGCAAGCAGATACGCAGTATTTT. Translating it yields CSADRGQADTQYF.

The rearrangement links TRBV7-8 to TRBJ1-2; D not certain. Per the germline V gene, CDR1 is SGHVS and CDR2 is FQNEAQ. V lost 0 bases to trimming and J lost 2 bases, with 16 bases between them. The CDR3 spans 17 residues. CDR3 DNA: TGTGCCAGCAGCTTAGCTTCGGGAACTCACGACAACTATGGCTACACCTTC. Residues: CASSLASGTHDNYGYTF.

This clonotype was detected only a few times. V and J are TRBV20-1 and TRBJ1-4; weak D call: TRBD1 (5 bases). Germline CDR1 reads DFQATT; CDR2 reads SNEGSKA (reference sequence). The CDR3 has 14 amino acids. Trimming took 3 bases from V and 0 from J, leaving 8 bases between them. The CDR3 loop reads CSASVQATNEKLFF. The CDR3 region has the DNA TGCAGTGCTAGTGTACAGGCAACTAATGAAAAACTGTTTTTT.

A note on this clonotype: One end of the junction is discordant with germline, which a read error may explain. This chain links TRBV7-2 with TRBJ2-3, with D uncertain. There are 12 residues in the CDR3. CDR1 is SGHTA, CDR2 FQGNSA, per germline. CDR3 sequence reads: CASSTFTDTHYF. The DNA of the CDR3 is TGTGCCAGCAGCACTTTCACAGATACGCATTATTTT.

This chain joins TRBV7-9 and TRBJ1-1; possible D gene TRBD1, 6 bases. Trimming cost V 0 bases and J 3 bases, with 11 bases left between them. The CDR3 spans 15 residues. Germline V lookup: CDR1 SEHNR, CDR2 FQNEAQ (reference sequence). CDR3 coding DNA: TGTGCCAGCAGCTTAGCTTTAGGGGGTGACACTGAAGCTTTCTTT. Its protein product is CASSLALGGDTEAFF. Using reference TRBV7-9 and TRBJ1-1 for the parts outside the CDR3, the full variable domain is DTGVSQNPRHKITKRGQNVTFRCDPISEHNRLYWYRQTLGQGPEFLTYFQNEAQLEKSRLLSDRFSAERPKGSFSTLEIQRTEQGDSAMYLCASSLALGGDTEAFFGQGTRLTVV.

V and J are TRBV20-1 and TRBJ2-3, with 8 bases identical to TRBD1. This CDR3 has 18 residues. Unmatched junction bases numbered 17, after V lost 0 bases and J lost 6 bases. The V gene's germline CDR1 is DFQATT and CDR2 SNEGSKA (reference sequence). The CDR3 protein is CSARDRVGQGTRDDTQYF. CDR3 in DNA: TGCAGTGCTAGAGATCGAGTAGGACAGGGAACAAGGGATGATACGCAGTATTTT.

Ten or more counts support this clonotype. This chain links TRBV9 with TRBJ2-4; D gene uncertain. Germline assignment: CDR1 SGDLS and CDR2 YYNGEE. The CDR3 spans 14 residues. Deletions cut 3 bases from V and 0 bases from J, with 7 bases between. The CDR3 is CASSETLAKNIQYF. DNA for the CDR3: TGTGCCAGCAGCGAGACCTTAGCCAAAAACATTCAGTACTTC.

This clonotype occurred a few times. The CDR3 here is CASSQNQGAQVRFF. In nucleotides, the CDR3 is TGCGCCAGCAGCCAGAATCAGGGGGCGCAGGTTAGGTTCTTC. The chain has TRBV4-3 and TRBJ2-1; 8 nucleotides line up with TRBD1. V gave up 3 bases and J gave up 15 bases; unmatched junction bases: 13. CDR1 LGHNA and CDR2 YSLEER come from the germline V gene. The CDR3 has 14 amino acids.

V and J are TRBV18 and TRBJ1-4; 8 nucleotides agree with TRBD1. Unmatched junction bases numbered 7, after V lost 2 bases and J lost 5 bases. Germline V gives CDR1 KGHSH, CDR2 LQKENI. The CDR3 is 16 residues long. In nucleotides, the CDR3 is TGTGCCAGCTCACCAATGGGACAGGCCGTAAATGAAAAACTGTTTTTT. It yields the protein CASSPMGQAVNEKLFF. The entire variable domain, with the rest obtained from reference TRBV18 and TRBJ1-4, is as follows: NAGVMQNPRHLVRRRGQEARLRCSPMKGHSHVYWYRQLPEEGLKFMVYLQKENIIDESGMPKERFSAEFPKEGPSILRIQQVVRGDSAAYFCASSPMGQAVNEKLFFGSGTQLSVL.

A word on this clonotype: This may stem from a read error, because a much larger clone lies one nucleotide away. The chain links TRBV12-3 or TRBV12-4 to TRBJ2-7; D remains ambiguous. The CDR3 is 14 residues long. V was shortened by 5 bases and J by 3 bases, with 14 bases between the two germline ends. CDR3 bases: TGTGCCAGCAGTGCTCAGGTTAACCTCTACGAGCAGTACTTC. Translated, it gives CASSAQVNLYEQYF.